These 11 T cell receptor beta chains originate from one sample sequenced in a study of T cell repertoires in cytomegalovirus infection. What these receptors recognize is not known. MiXCR, run by TCRdb on the reads, gives a single entry per CDR3 protein. Of about 900,000 distinct CDR3 sequences in the sample, roughly 31% were seen once. The material sequenced was cultured CD8+ T cells from PBMCs, taken from culture after CMV antigen stimulation. These receptors came from a human donor in good health (CMV status not recorded). Some clones in this sample may be carry-over from other donors' samples.

V is TRBV7-6 and J is TRBJ2-1, with TRBD2 matching over 8 bases. Losses at the gene ends were 5 bases for V and 0 bases for J; bases not matched to a gene: 9. The germline V gene has CDR1 SGHVS and CDR2 FNYEAQ. The CDR3 spans 17 residues. The chain's CDR3 is CASSGAGVSGSYNEQFF. The DNA for the CDR3 is TGTGCCAGCAGCGGAGCGGGGGTCTCCGGCTCCTACAATGAGCAGTTCTTC.

The V call is TRBV27, the J call TRBJ1-2; D is uncertain. Trimming left V 0 bases short and J 7 bases short, with 9 bases between. Looked up from germline, CDR1 is MNHEY and CDR2 is SMNVEV (reference sequence). The CDR3 sequence is 13 residues long. CDR3 DNA: TGTGCCAGCAGTTTATCCCGGGTGGGTGGCTACACCTTC. Its protein product is CASSLSRVGGYTF.

The chain recombines TRBV12-3 or TRBV12-4 with TRBJ1-1; 8 nucleotides line up with TRBD1. CDR3 size: 15 residues. The V segment lost 7 bases and the J segment 0 bases; nucleotides outside the gene matches: 7. CDR3 in DNA: TGTGCCAGCACCGAGACAGGGGCGTTGAACACTGAAGCTTTCTTT. Translation: CASTETGALNTEAFF.

This clonotype has a handful of counts. V and J are TRBV19 and TRBJ1-4; D is possibly TRBD1 (6 bases). The V gene lost 3 bases and the J gene lost 4 bases, with 15 bases spanning the gap. Germline CDR1 LNHDA, CDR2 SQIVND (reference sequence). This CDR3 spans 16 amino acids. In DNA, the CDR3 is TGTGCCAGTAGTATGGGGGCCTATCGAAGTAATGAAAAACTGTTTTTT. Translation gives CASSMGAYRSNEKLFF.

This clonotype has ten or more counts. CDR3 sequence (DNA): TGTGCCAGCAGTTCACCCGGGACAGGGGATGGCTACACCTTC. Translation: CASSSPGTGDGYTF. This rearrangement joins TRBV27 to TRBJ1-2; TRBD1 matches at 10 bases. Germline V gene sequence: CDR1 MNHEY, CDR2 SMNVEV (reference sequence). Trimming removed 4 bases from V and 6 bases from J; junction bases left unmatched: 5. The CDR3 length is 14 residues.

This clonotype was detected only once. The V gene is TRBV28, the J gene TRBJ1-1; 9 bases fit TRBD1. The CDR3 is made up of 12 amino acids. Trimming removed 4 bases from V and 11 bases from J; junction bases left unmatched: 5. Germline CDR1 MDHEN, CDR2 SYDVKM. The CDR3 spells CASSYGTGRAFF. CDR3 in DNA: TGTGCCAGCAGTTATGGGACAGGGCGGGCTTTCTTT. The full variable domain, with the rest looked up from reference TRBV28 and TRBJ1-1, is DVKVTQSSRYLVKRTGEKVFLECVQDMDHENMFWYRQDPGLGLRLIYFSYDVKMKEKGDIPEGYSVSREKKERFSLILESASTNQTSMYLCASSYGTGRAFFGQGTRLTVV.

The chain has TRBV12-3 or TRBV12-4 and TRBJ2-4; the D gene is possibly TRBD2 (6 bases). Trimming shortened V by 8 bases and J by 6 bases, and 17 bases separated the two germline ends. This CDR3 contains 14 residues. Written as DNA, the CDR3 is TGTGCCAGCTCTCCGGCGGCAGCGGGAAACATTCAGTACTTC. It is translated as CASSPAAAGNIQYF.

The chain combines TRBV6-2 or TRBV6-3 with TRBJ2-1, with 8 bases aligning to TRBD1. The V segment lost 7 bases and the J segment 16 bases; nucleotides outside the gene matches: 12. The CDR3 is 12 residues long. CDR1 is MNHEY, CDR2 SVGEGT, per germline. This CDR3 reads CASNSAGTGGFF. CDR3 coding DNA: TGTGCCAGCAACTCCGCCGGGACAGGTGGCTTCTTC.

To note about this clonotype: A read error may account for a junction end that differs from germline. The chain uses TRBV7-6 and TRBJ2-7, with TRBD2 matching 12 bases. CDR3 length: 16 amino acids. The V gene's germline CDR1 is SGHVS and CDR2 FNYEAQ. The CDR3 DNA is TGTGTCAGCAGCGCACCATCTAGCGGGGGGGCGGACGAGCAGTACTTC. It encodes CVSSAPSSGGADEQYF.

DNA of the CDR3: TGTGCCAGCAGCGTAGGCCGGGACAGCCTAGAGAACACTGAAGCTTTCTTT. Translated, it gives CASSVGRDSLENTEAFF. The V gene is TRBV9, the J gene TRBJ1-1; 7 bases are a match to TRBD1. Germline V lookup: CDR1 SGDLS, CDR2 YYNGEE. The V gene end was trimmed by 0 bases and the J gene end by 1 base; junction bases not matched to a gene: 9. This CDR3 has 17 residues.

The CDR3 protein is CAISQTGNSYEQYF. The CDR3 DNA reads TGTGCCATCTCACAGACAGGGAATTCCTACGAGCAGTACTTC. The chain joins TRBV6-8 to TRBJ2-7, with 7 bases that match TRBD1. The CDR3 sequence is 14 residues long. Per the germline V gene, CDR1 is MNHGY and CDR2 is SAAAGT. Losses at the gene ends were 10 bases for V and 1 base for J; bases not matched to a gene: 10.